Following are 19 T cell receptor beta chains from one sample sequenced in a study of T cells after yellow fever vaccination. Using its own MiXCR run on the 5' RACE reads, TCRdb lists one record per CDR3 protein. The sample lists 200,000 or so distinct CDR3 sequences; roughly 6.2% were seen once. This specimen consisted of CD4+ T cells sorted from PBMCs, obtained on the day of the yellow fever booster vaccination. The receptors come from a man aged 25 to 45 who received the YFV17D yellow fever vaccine.

This clonotype was seen many times. J is TRBJ2-1 and V is TRBV7-9; possibly TRBD1 for D (6 bases). V was trimmed by 6 bases and J by 3 bases, leaving 18 bases between them. The CDR3 totals 16 residues. Germline CDR1 is SEHNR and CDR2 is FQNEAQ (reference sequence). CDR3 residues: CASSRMDSWGYNEQFF. The CDR3, as DNA: TGTGCCAGCAGTCGTATGGACAGCTGGGGCTACAATGAGCAGTTCTTC.

J is TRBJ1-1 and V is TRBV12-3 or TRBV12-4; no definite D call. The length of the CDR3 is 11 residues. The ends were cut back, 2 bases at V and 6 bases at J, with 4 bases in the middle. CDR3 sequence (DNA): TGTGCCAGCAGTTTACAGGCTGAAGCTTTCTTT. Translating gives CASSLQAEAFF.

The chain couples TRBV7-8 to TRBJ1-1; TRBD1 aligns across 7 bases. The CDR3 spans 13 residues. Trimming cost V 11 bases and J 2 bases; bases outside gene matches: 8. Germline CDR1 SGHVS, CDR2 FQNEAQ. DNA of the CDR3: TGTGCCGCAAGGGACAGTCTAAACACTGAAGCTTTCTTT. Translating it yields CAARDSLNTEAFF.

The V gene is TRBV7-2, the J gene TRBJ1-2; D perhaps matches TRBD1 (6 bases). Germline CDR1 and CDR2: SGHTA and FQGNSA. The CDR3 length is 14 residues. The V end was cut by 1 base, the J end by 8 bases, with 14 bases between. This CDR3 reads CASSLETGMGGYTF. Written as DNA, the CDR3 is TGTGCCAGCAGCTTAGAAACAGGGATGGGCGGCTACACCTTC.

This clonotype was seen many times. The V gene is TRBV5-1, the J gene TRBJ2-1, with 10 bases matching TRBD2. This CDR3 is built from 17 residues. CDR1 SGHRS and CDR2 YFSETQ come from the germline V gene. Trimming removed 0 bases from V and 7 bases from J; junction bases left unmatched: 10. CDR3 bases: TGCGCCAGCAGCTTGGTAACCCTAGCGGGAGTTAGGAATGAGCAGTTCTTC. Its protein product is CASSLVTLAGVRNEQFF.

This clonotype showed up many times. This rearrangement joins TRBV5-1 to TRBJ2-2; tentative D call: TRBD2 (6 bases). CDR1 SGHRS and CDR2 YFSETQ come from the germline V gene. There are 15 residues in the CDR3. V lost 6 bases and J lost 3, with 15 bases in between. The CDR3 DNA reads TGCGCCAGCAAAAGGCCGGGGGTGGACACCGGGGAGCTGTTTTTT. It codes for CASKRPGVDTGELFF.

The chain recombines TRBV5-6 with TRBJ2-3, with TRBD2 matching 9 bases. The V segment lost 4 bases and the J segment 2 bases; nucleotides outside the gene matches: 8. The CDR3 is made up of 16 amino acids. Germline CDR1 and CDR2: SGHDT and YYEEEE. Here the CDR3 DNA reads TGTGCCAGCAGCCGGACTAGCGTTCACGTCACAGATACGCAGTATTTT. It translates to CASSRTSVHVTDTQYF.

The chain couples TRBV20-1 to TRBJ2-7; tentative D call: TRBD2 (5 bases). V was cut by 7 bases and J by 6 bases, with 19 bases left in between. Germline V gene lookup returns CDR1 DFQATT and CDR2 SNEGSKA (reference sequence). The CDR3 extends over 13 amino acids. The CDR3: CSVQVSANSEQYF. CDR3 DNA sequence: TGCAGTGTCCAGGTTAGCGCCAACAGCGAGCAGTACTTC.

The table lists this clonotype with a few counts. V is TRBV7-2 and J is TRBJ2-7; 9 bases are shared with TRBD1. J was trimmed by 6 bases and V by 7 bases; bases with no gene match: 19. Germline CDR1 and CDR2: SGHTA and FQGNSA. This CDR3 contains 17 residues. The chain's CDR3 is CASNSGPGDRVLSEQYF. The CDR3 coding sequence is TGTGCCAGCAACTCGGGGCCGGGGGACAGGGTCTTAAGCGAGCAGTACTTC.

The chain has TRBV5-1 and TRBJ2-7; 9 nucleotides line up with TRBD1. CDR1 SGHRS and CDR2 YFSETQ come from the germline V gene. The CDR3 spans 15 residues. With V trimmed by 0 bases and J by 3 bases, 4 bases remained unmatched. CDR3 in amino acids: CASSLARQGVYEQYF. The CDR3, as DNA: TGCGCCAGCAGCTTGGCCCGACAGGGGGTCTACGAGCAGTACTTC.

The sample holds a few counts of this clonotype. The rearrangement joins TRBV12-3 or TRBV12-4 to TRBJ2-1; D may be TRBD1 or TRBD2 (5 bases each). This CDR3 region has 15 residues. V gave up 5 bases and J gave up 7 bases, with 18 bases separating them. The CDR3 DNA reads TGTGCCAGCAGTACCCGGGACGGCATTGGGAATGAGCAGTTCTTC. It yields the protein CASSTRDGIGNEQFF.

This sequence joins TRBV7-6 and TRBJ2-7, with 9 nucleotides matching TRBD2. In germline, CDR1 is SGHVS, CDR2 FNYEAQ. The CDR3 is 15 residues long. Trimming cost V 0 bases and J 2 bases; bases outside gene matches: 2. For the CDR3, the DNA is TGTGCCAGCAGCTTAGCTAGCGGGAGTCCCTACGAGCAGTACTTC. This encodes CASSLASGSPYEQYF.

The table lists this clonotype with a few counts. The chain uses TRBV25-1 and TRBJ1-6; D is unresolved. V lost 5 bases to trimming and J lost 1 base, with 9 bases between them. Germline V gene lookup returns CDR1 MGHDK and CDR2 SYGVNS. This CDR3 spans 15 amino acids. The CDR3 sequence is CASSSGLSYNSPLHF. CDR3 DNA sequence: TGTGCCAGCAGTTCTGGTTTGTCCTATAATTCACCCCTCCACTTT.

This clonotype turned up a few times. The genes are TRBV3-1 and TRBJ1-1; 9 bases match TRBD1. This CDR3 spans 14 amino acids. Germline V gene lookup returns CDR1 LGHDT and CDR2 YNNKEL (reference sequence). V lost 1 base, J lost 5 bases, and 2 bases stayed unmatched. In nucleotides, the CDR3 is TGTGCCAGCAGCCAAGTCGACAGGGGGACTGAAGCTTTCTTT. As protein: CASSQVDRGTEAFF.

The chain links TRBV5-1 to TRBJ2-3; D not certain. CDR3 size: 15 residues. Germline loops: CDR1 SGHRS, CDR2 YFSETQ. V was trimmed by 6 bases and J by 1 base, leaving 15 bases between them. DNA of the CDR3: TGCGCCAGCACCAATTTAGAGTTCGGCACAGATACGCAGTATTTT. It is translated as CASTNLEFGTDTQYF.

This clonotype was counted only a few times. V gene TRBV6-1 combines with J gene TRBJ2-7; 14 bases fit TRBD2. Trimming cost V 6 bases and J 4 bases; bases outside gene matches: 5. The CDR3 sequence is 15 residues long. Germline V lookup: CDR1 MNHNS, CDR2 SASEGT. CDR3 protein: CASRGLAGVPYEQYF. Here the CDR3 DNA reads TGTGCCAGCAGGGGACTAGCGGGAGTCCCTTACGAGCAGTACTTC.

This clonotype was seen ten or more times. The chain uses TRBV6-2 or TRBV6-3 and TRBJ2-3; D unresolved. This CDR3 comprises 12 residues. The germline gives CDR1 MNHEY, CDR2 SVGEGT. Trimming took 5 bases from V and 5 from J, leaving 8 bases between them. CDR3: CASSKTRDTQYF. In DNA form, the CDR3 reads TGTGCCAGCAGTAAAACCAGAGATACGCAGTATTTT.

This clonotype was observed a handful of times. The rearrangement links TRBV5-1 to TRBJ2-7, with a possible D match to TRBD2 (6 bases). Deletions cut 1 base from V and 3 bases from J, with 11 bases between. The CDR3 is 14 amino acids. In germline, CDR1 is SGHRS, CDR2 YFSETQ. CDR3 amino acids: CASSLNVGSYEQYF. The CDR3 DNA reads TGCGCCAGCAGCTTGAACGTCGGGAGCTACGAGCAGTACTTC.

In its sample, this clonotype was seen many times. The CDR3 loop is CASSQGSGTGELFF. The CDR3 DNA follows: TGTGCCAGTTCACAGGGAAGTGGCACCGGGGAGCTGTTTTTT. This chain connects TRBV14 to TRBJ2-2, with a tentative D call TRBD1 (6 bases). V gave up 9 bases and J gave up 4 bases, with 15 bases separating them. The CDR3 is 14 residues long. Germline CDR1 and CDR2: SGHDN and FVKESK.